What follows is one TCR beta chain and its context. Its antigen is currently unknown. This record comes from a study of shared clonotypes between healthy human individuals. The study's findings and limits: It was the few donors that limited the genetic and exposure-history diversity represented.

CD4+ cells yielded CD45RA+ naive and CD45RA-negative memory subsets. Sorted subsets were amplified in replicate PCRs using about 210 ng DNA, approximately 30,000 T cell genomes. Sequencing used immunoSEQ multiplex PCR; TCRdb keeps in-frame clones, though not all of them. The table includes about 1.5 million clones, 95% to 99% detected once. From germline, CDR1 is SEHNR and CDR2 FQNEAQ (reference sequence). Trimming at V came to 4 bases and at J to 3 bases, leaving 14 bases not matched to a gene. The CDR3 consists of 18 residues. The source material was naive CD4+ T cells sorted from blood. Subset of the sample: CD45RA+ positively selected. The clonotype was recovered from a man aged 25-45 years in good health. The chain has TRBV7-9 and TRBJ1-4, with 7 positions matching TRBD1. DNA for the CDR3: TGTGCCAGCAGCTCCAGGGACACGGCCAGGGGGGCTAATGAAAAACTGTTTTTT. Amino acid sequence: CASSSRDTARGANEKLFF. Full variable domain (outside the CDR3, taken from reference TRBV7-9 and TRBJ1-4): DTGVSQNPRHKITKRGQNVTFRCDPISEHNRLYWYRQTLGQGPEFLTYFQNEAQLEKSRLLSDRFSAERPKGSFSTLEIQRTEQGDSAMYLCASSSRDTARGANEKLFFGSGTQLSVL.